A single sample is the source of the 17 T cell receptor beta chains below, sequenced in a study of blood T cell repertoires in COVID-19. Sequenced by immunoSEQ multiplex PCR; TCRdb stores in-frame clones only, minus some. The table lists about 74,000 clones, about 86% of them singletons, with 1.9% in the top ten. The material sequenced was peripheral blood. The receptors stem from a woman of 80 years or more with active or convalescent COVID-19.

This clone occurred once. The chain has TRBV19 and TRBJ2-3; 11 bases fit TRBD2. J was trimmed by 1 base and V by 4 bases; bases with no gene match: 4. CDR1 and CDR2 from the germline V gene are LNHDA and SQIVND (reference sequence). This CDR3 is 16 amino acids long. The CDR3 is CASSTNSGRGTDTQYF. CDR3 DNA: TGTGCCAGTAGTACCAATAGCGGGAGGGGCACAGATACGCAGTATTTT.

The J gene is TRBJ2-3, the V gene TRBV11-3, with 8 positions matching TRBD1. V was clipped by 1 base and J by 5 bases; unmatched bases: 2. CDR1 and CDR2 (germline): SGHNT, YENEEA. This CDR3 region has 14 residues. CDR3 amino acids: CASSLVGQGDTQYF. DNA of the CDR3: TGTGCCAGCAGCTTAGTTGGACAGGGAGATACGCAGTATTTT.

The rearrangement links TRBV18 to TRBJ1-2, with D possibly matching TRBD1 (6 bases). This CDR3 is built from 15 residues. The germline V gene has CDR1 KGHSH and CDR2 LQKENI. V was trimmed by 0 bases and J by 1 base, leaving 9 bases between them. The chain's CDR3 is CASSPPDRNNYGYTF. In DNA, the CDR3 is TGTGCCAGCTCACCACCCGACAGGAATAACTATGGCTACACCTTC.

This chain connects TRBV7-9 to TRBJ1-4; 8 nucleotides align to TRBD1. Losses at the gene ends were 5 bases for V and 7 bases for J; bases not matched to a gene: 6. Germline loops: CDR1 SEHNR, CDR2 FQNEAQ (reference sequence). This CDR3 region has 14 residues. CDR3 DNA sequence: TGTGCCAGCAGCCGGACAGGGCCCAGTGAAAAACTGTTTTTT. Translated, it gives CASSRTGPSEKLFF.

This clone was seen only once. V usage is TRBV29-1 and J usage is TRBJ2-3; no clear D gene. The CDR3 is 13 amino acids. Deletions cut 2 bases from V and 1 base from J, with 7 bases between. Looked up from germline, CDR1 is SQVTM and CDR2 is ANQGSEA. The CDR3 nucleotides are TGCAGCGTTGAAACAGTGGGCACAGATACGCAGTATTTT. This sequence encodes CSVETVGTDTQYF.

The chain carries TRBV15 and TRBJ2-5; TRBD1 aligns across 7 bases. The CDR3 consists of 16 residues. The germline V gene encodes CDR1 LNHNV and CDR2 YYDKDF (reference sequence). The trim removed 4 bases at V and 2 bases at J, leaving 10 bases unmatched. The CDR3 nucleotides are TGTGCCACCAGCATTGACAGGGTTGGGGCGCAAGAGACCCAGTACTTC. It translates to CATSIDRVGAQETQYF. The full variable domain, in which reference TRBV15 and TRBJ2-5 provide the parts outside the CDR3, is DAMVIQNPRYQVTQFGKPVTLSCSQTLNHNVMYWYQQKSSQAPKLLFHYYDKDFNNEADTPDNFQSRRPNTSFCFLDIRSPGLGDTAMYLCATSIDRVGAQETQYFGPGTRLLVL.

The chain employs TRBV10-2 and TRBJ2-3, with TRBD2 identical over 9 bases. Germline CDR1 is WSHSY and CDR2 is SAAADI. V lost 3 bases to trimming and J lost 5 bases; unmatched junction nucleotides: 9. The CDR3 runs 16 residues. DNA of the CDR3: TGCGCCAGCAGTGAACTCGCGGGAGGGCCTATAGATACGCAGTATTTT. This gives the protein CASSELAGGPIDTQYF.

The rearrangement joins TRBV18 to TRBJ1-1, with 7 bases matching TRBD1. The CDR3 has 16 amino acids. The junction had 12 bases not matched to a gene; V was cut back by 3 bases and J by 5 bases. Germline V lookup: CDR1 KGHSH, CDR2 LQKENI. The CDR3 DNA reads TGTGCCAGCTCACCCCGGGGGACAGTTGAGGTGACTGAAGCTTTCTTT. This gives the protein CASSPRGTVEVTEAFF. The full variable domain, rest sourced from reference TRBV18 and TRBJ1-1, is NAGVMQNPRHLVRRRGQEARLRCSPMKGHSHVYWYRQLPEEGLKFMVYLQKENIIDESGMPKERFSAEFPKEGPSILRIQQVVRGDSAAYFCASSPRGTVEVTEAFFGQGTRLTVV.

This chain joins TRBV11-3 and TRBJ2-7; 7 bases match TRBD1. The germline V gene has CDR1 SGHNT and CDR2 YENEEA. The CDR3 covers 13 residues. V was pared by 5 bases and J by 4 bases, with 5 bases of the junction left unmatched. The CDR3 here is CASSRGQFYEQYF. The CDR3 coding sequence is TGTGCCAGCAGCAGGGGGCAATTTTACGAGCAGTACTTC.

The gene calls are TRBV21-1 and TRBJ2-7; the D call TRBD2 from the table was never checked on the DNA. TRBV21-1 is described as a pseudogene. The CDR3 contains 15 residues. In DNA form, the CDR3 reads TGTGCCAGCAGCAAACAGCGGGAGGGCCAGTACGAGCAGTACTTC. Protein sequence: CASSKQREGQYEQYF.

The genes are TRBV9 and TRBJ2-1; 9 positions match TRBD2. The V gene's germline CDR1 is SGDLS and CDR2 YYNGEE. Trimming removed 0 bases from V and 4 bases from J; junction bases left unmatched: 14. The CDR3 loop spans 19 amino acids. DNA for the CDR3: TGTGCCAGCAGCGTAGCTCACAGCGGGGGGCCCTCCCTTTACAATGAGCAGTTCTTC. It is translated as CASSVAHSGGPSLYNEQFF. The full variable domain, with the rest looked up from reference TRBV9 and TRBJ2-1, is DSGVTQTPKHLITATGQRVTLRCSPRSGDLSVYWYQQSLDQGLQFLIQYYNGEERAKGNILERFSAQQFPDLHSELNLSSLELGDSALYFCASSVAHSGGPSLYNEQFFGPGTRLTVL.

The CDR3 DNA follows: TGCGCCAGCAGCTTGGGGAGTACTAGCTTACATGAGCAGTTCTTC. This sequence encodes CASSLGSTSLHEQFF. This chain connects TRBV5-1 to TRBJ2-1; possibly TRBD2 for D (6 bases). Germline CDR1 is SGHRS and CDR2 is YFSETQ. The CDR3 has 15 residues. V was cut by 0 bases and J by 8 bases, with 15 bases left in between.

The sample holds a few counts of this clone. J is TRBJ2-7 and V is TRBV5-1, with a possible D match to TRBD1 (6 bases). The CDR3 is 15 amino acids. Germline V CDR1 and CDR2: SGHRS, YFSETQ. V shed 3 bases and J shed 2 bases, with 15 bases lying between them. The DNA for the CDR3 is TGCGCCAGCAGCTCCGGGGACAACACCGCCTACGAGCAGTACTTC. This translates into CASSSGDNTAYEQYF.

J is TRBJ1-6 and V is TRBV9; 8 bases agree with TRBD1. Losses at the gene ends were 1 base for V and 6 bases for J; bases not matched to a gene: 3. Germline values: CDR1 SGDLS, CDR2 YYNGEE. The CDR3 is 15 amino acids. CDR3 DNA sequence: TGTGCCAGCAGCGTACAGGACAGGGTTAATTCACCCCTCCACTTT. Translating gives CASSVQDRVNSPLHF.

The J gene is TRBJ1-5, the V gene TRBV4-1; D is ambiguous. Germline lookup yields CDR1 MGHRA and CDR2 YSYEKL. V shed 5 bases and J shed 2 bases, with 10 bases lying between them. The CDR3 has 14 residues. As DNA, the CDR3 is TGCGCCAGCAGCGCCCGGGAGGGCAATCAGCCCCAGCATTTT. Its translation is CASSAREGNQPQHF.

The chain joins TRBV12-3 or TRBV12-4 to TRBJ2-7, with a tentative D call TRBD2 (6 bases). V dropped 1 base and J dropped 6 bases, with 10 bases sitting between them. The length of the CDR3 is 13 residues. The CDR3 sequence is CASSLVQGLEQYF. Here the CDR3 DNA reads TGTGCCAGCAGTTTAGTGCAGGGACTCGAGCAGTACTTC.

A single count supports this clone. This rearrangement joins TRBV4-3 to TRBJ1-6; D not certain. Deletions cut 0 bases from V and 4 bases from J, with 13 bases between. The CDR3 contains 17 residues. Germline loops: CDR1 LGHNA, CDR2 YSLEER. The CDR3 here is CASSQEMRVSYNSPLHF. CDR3 bases: TGCGCCAGCAGCCAAGAAATGAGGGTTTCGTATAATTCACCCCTCCACTTT.